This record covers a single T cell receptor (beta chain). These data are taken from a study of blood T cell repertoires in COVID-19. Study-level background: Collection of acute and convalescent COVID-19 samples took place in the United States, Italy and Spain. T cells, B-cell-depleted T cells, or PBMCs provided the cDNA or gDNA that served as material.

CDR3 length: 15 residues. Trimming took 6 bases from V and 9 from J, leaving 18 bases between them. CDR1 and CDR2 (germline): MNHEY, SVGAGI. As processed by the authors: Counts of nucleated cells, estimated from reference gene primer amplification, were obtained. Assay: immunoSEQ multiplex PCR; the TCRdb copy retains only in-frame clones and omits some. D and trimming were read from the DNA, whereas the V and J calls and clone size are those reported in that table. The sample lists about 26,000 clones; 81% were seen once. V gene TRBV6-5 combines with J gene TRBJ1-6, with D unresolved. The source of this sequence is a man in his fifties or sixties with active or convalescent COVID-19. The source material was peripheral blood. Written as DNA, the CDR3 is TGTGCCAGCAGCCCGACGGGCAGGAGCGGTTCACCCCTCCACTTT. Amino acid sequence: CASSPTGRSGSPLHF.